This T cell receptor beta chain was obtained from a study of blood T cells in healthy people across ages. Through a sample-barcoded 5' primer and a J-beta primer mix, a second PCR was run for 7 to 11 cycles. TCRdb passed the 5' RACE reads through MiXCR, listing each CDR3 protein once. The table has about 1.6 million distinct CDR3 sequences, roughly 32% seen once. Trimming left V 5 bases short and J 2 bases short, with 13 bases between. CDR3 length equals 13 residues. The germline CDR1 and CDR2 sequences are SQVTM and ANQGSEA. Sequenced sample: blood. This sequence was found in a woman aged 25-40 years in good health. V and J are TRBV29-1 and TRBJ2-7; no clear D gene. CDR3 bases: TGCAGCGTTTACAGCACGATCACCTACGAGCAGTACTTC. It specifies CSVYSTITYEQYF.